A selection of T cell receptor beta chains follows, all from one sample in a study of cytotoxic CD8 clonotypes in ibrutinib-treated CLL. Generated by immunoSEQ multiplex PCR, the TCRdb table keeps only in-frame clones and is missing some. In the table there are hundreds of thousands of clones, 70% of which are singletons. Sequenced here: PBMCs, sampled after 24 months of ibrutinib treatment. The receptors derive from a human donor with chronic lymphocytic leukemia. CDR3s include the opening cysteine and the closing phenylalanine or tryptophan. The D gene is left open where the match is weak. Part of the rows lack a size; the others show once, few, many or a class for expanded clones.

size: .
D: .
J: TRBJ2-7
V: TRBV29-1
DNA: TGCAGCGCCTTGGGGTCCTACGAGCAGTACTTC
CDR3: CSALGSYEQYF

size: once
D: TRBD1
J: TRBJ2-7
V: TRBV5-1
DNA: TGCGCCAGCAGCTCACAGGGGGCAAACTACGAGCAGTACTTC
CDR3: CASSSQGANYEQYF

size: .
D: .
J: TRBJ1-1
V: TRBV13
DNA: TGTGCCAGCAGCCGGGGCGGATCGAACACTGAAGCTTTCTTT
CDR3: CASSRGGSNTEAFF

size: .
D: TRBD1
J: TRBJ2-2
V: TRBV27
DNA: TGTGCCAGCAGTTTCCGGACAGGAGATACCGGGGAGCTGTTTTTT
CDR3: CASSFRTGDTGELFF

size: .
D: TRBD2
J: TRBJ2-1
V: TRBV27
DNA: TGTGCCAGCAGTTTAGCGGGAGCCGGCCCCCACAATGAGCAGTTCTTC
CDR3: CASSLAGAGPHNEQFF

size: .
D: .
J: TRBJ2-7
V: TRBV27
DNA: TGTGCCAGCAGTTTGAACAAAGGCGAGCAGTACTTC
CDR3: CASSLNKGEQYF

size: once
D: TRBD2
J: TRBJ2-3
V: TRBV4-2
DNA: TGTGCCAGCCACCTGGGGACTAGCGGGAGCGATACGCAGTATTTT
CDR3: CASHLGTSGSDTQYF

size: .
D: .
J: TRBJ2-1
V: TRBV9
DNA: TGTGCCAGCAGCCCCCCCCAGGGATCCTACAATGAGCAGTTCTTC
CDR3: CASSPPQGSYNEQFF

size: few
D: TRBD2
J: TRBJ2-7
V: TRBV7-2
DNA: TGTGCCAGCAGCTTAAAGTGGGCGGGGGAGGCTACGAAGCAGTACTTC
CDR3: CASSLKWAGEATKQYF

size: .
D: .
J: TRBJ2-2
V: TRBV15
DNA: TGTGCCACCAGCAGAGCTCAAGGGACTCCCGGGGAGCTGTTTTTT
CDR3: CATSRAQGTPGELFF

size: few
D: .
J: TRBJ2-5
V: TRBV28
DNA: TGTGCCAGCAGACCCTCGAGCGACCGGACAATTCAAGAGACCCAGTACTTC
CDR3: CASRPSSDRTIQETQYF

size: .
D: TRBD1
J: TRBJ1-2
V: TRBV5-6
DNA: TGTGCCAGCAGCTCGCGGGACAGACCCAACTATGGCTACACCTTC
CDR3: CASSSRDRPNYGYTF

size: .
D: .
J: TRBJ1-5
V: TRBV15
DNA: TGTGCCACCAGCTATCGGGTAGGGTCGAGGCAGCCCCAGCATTTT
CDR3: CATSYRVGSRQPQHF

size: .
D: .
J: TRBJ2-3
V: TRBV2
DNA: TGTGCCAGCAGTAGGGGAGGAATGGAAACGCAGTATTTT
CDR3: CASSRGGMETQYF

size: .
D: .
J: TRBJ2-7
V: TRBV6-5
DNA: TGTGCCAGCAGCGCTCTCTACGAGCAGTACTTC
CDR3: CASSALYEQYF

size: .
D: .
J: TRBJ1-2
V: TRBV9
DNA: TGTGCCAGCAGCGTAGGAGGGGAGGGAGTACGCGGCTACACCTTC
CDR3: CASSVGGEGVRGYTF

size: .
D: .
J: TRBJ1-5
V: TRBV7-2
DNA: TGTGCCAGCAGCTTAACCGGAAGTAGCAATCAGCCCCAGCATTTT
CDR3: CASSLTGSSNQPQHF

size: .
D: .
J: TRBJ2-7
V: TRBV30
DNA: TGTGCCTGGTCTCAGGGGTACGAGCAGTACTTC
CDR3: CAWSQGYEQYF

size: .
D: .
J: TRBJ1-4
V: TRBV5-1
DNA: TGCGCCAGCAGCGTCTCAGGGGCGCCGAGCGAAAAACTGTTTTTT
CDR3: CASSVSGAPSEKLFF

size: .
D: TRBD2
J: TRBJ2-3
V: TRBV15
DNA: TGTGCCACCAGCAGGACTGCGGGAGGCACAGATACGCAGTATTTT
CDR3: CATSRTAGGTDTQYF

size: .
D: .
J: TRBJ1-4
V: TRBV28
DNA: TGTGCCAGCAGTTTATCCGGAATGGAAAAACTGTTTTTT
CDR3: CASSLSGMEKLFF

size: few
D: .
J: TRBJ2-4
V: TRBV7-2
DNA: TGTGCCAGCAGCTTAAGCATTCTAGCCAAAAACATTCAGTACTTC
CDR3: CASSLSILAKNIQYF

size: .
D: TRBD2
J: TRBJ2-3
V: TRBV15
DNA: TGTGCCACCAGGGTAGCGGGACCCACAGATACGCAGTATTTT
CDR3: CATRVAGPTDTQYF

size: .
D: .
J: TRBJ2-4
V: TRBV27
DNA: TGTGCCAGCAGACCATCGCCGGGGTTGGGACTAGCCAAAAACATTCAGTACTTC
CDR3: CASRPSPGLGLAKNIQYF

size: .
D: TRBD2
J: TRBJ2-3
V: TRBV12-5
DNA: TGTGCTAGTGGTACCCTGAGCGGGATAGGCAGAGCAGATACGCAGTATTTT
CDR3: CASGTLSGIGRADTQYF

size: .
D: .
J: TRBJ1-1
V: TRBV6-5
DNA: TGTGCCAGCAGTCAGGGAGCTGAAGCTTTCTTT
CDR3: CASSQGAEAFF

size: .
D: .
J: TRBJ2-1
V: TRBV7-9
DNA: TGTGCCAGCAGCTTTGACACCCAGTCCCATGAGCAGTTCTTC
CDR3: CASSFDTQSHEQFF

size: .
D: .
J: TRBJ2-2
V: TRBV5-6
DNA: TGTGCCAGCAGCCAGGTGCCATCGAACACCGGGGAGCTGTTTTTT
CDR3: CASSQVPSNTGELFF

size: .
D: .
J: TRBJ1-3
V: TRBV6-6
DNA: TGTGCCAGCAGTTACCCGACAGCTCGGGACACCATATATTTT
CDR3: CASSYPTARDTIYF

size: .
D: .
J: TRBJ1-4
V: TRBV6-5
DNA: TGTGCCAGCAGTTACTCCCAAGGGAGGGGTGAAAAACTGTTTTTT
CDR3: CASSYSQGRGEKLFF

size: .
D: TRBD1
J: TRBJ2-2
V: TRBV10-1
DNA: TGCGCCAGCAGACCATCCCCGGGACAGGGGAACACCGGGGAGCTGTTTTTT
CDR3: CASRPSPGQGNTGELFF

size: .
D: .
J: TRBJ2-7
V: TRBV11-3
DNA: TGTGCCAGCAGCCAGTACGAGGAGCAGTACTTC
CDR3: CASSQYEEQYF

size: .
D: .
J: TRBJ2-2
V: TRBV6-5
DNA: TGTGCCAGCAGTTTGAACACCGGGGAGCTGTTTTTT
CDR3: CASSLNTGELFF

size: .
D: TRBD1
J: TRBJ2-7
V: TRBV19
DNA: TGTGCCAGTAGTGGGACAGGGGACTACGAGCAGTACTTC
CDR3: CASSGTGDYEQYF

size: .
D: .
J: TRBJ2-1
V: TRBV15
DNA: TGTGCCACCAGCAGAGTACGGGGAGGTAACAATGAGCAGTTCTTC
CDR3: CATSRVRGGNNEQFF

size: .
D: TRBD1
J: TRBJ2-7
V: TRBV4-1
DNA: TGCGCCAGCAGCCAAGCCGACAGGGGGCTGTACGAGCAGTACTTC
CDR3: CASSQADRGLYEQYF

size: few
D: .
J: TRBJ1-1
V: TRBV6-5
DNA: TGTGCCAGCAGTTACTCGAACGGGGAGAACACTGAAGCTTTCTTT
CDR3: CASSYSNGENTEAFF

size: few
D: .
J: TRBJ2-1
V: TRBV6-5
DNA: TGTGCCAGCAGTTACCGGCAGGGCCCCAATGAGCAGTTCTTC
CDR3: CASSYRQGPNEQFF

size: .
D: .
J: TRBJ2-7
V: TRBV5-4
DNA: TGTGCCAGCAGCTTGGTAGGTTCCCCTAGCGAGCAGTACTTC
CDR3: CASSLVGSPSEQYF

size: .
D: TRBD2
J: TRBJ2-7
V: TRBV27
DNA: TGTGCCAGCAGTCCCCGGGGGGGAAGCTTCGAGCAGTACTTC
CDR3: CASSPRGGSFEQYF